The entry below gives a single TCR beta chain sequence along with its context. Its antigen remains unknown. This record comes from a study of vaccination and CD4 T cells after COVID-19. The treatment was: approximately 9-day PBMC culture with coronavirus spike peptide pools or control peptides (ViraFEST assay). Before TCRs were sequenced, ViraFEST expanded antigen-specific T cells with peptide pools. Once obtained from cultured CD4+ T cells, the DNA was sequenced using the Oncomine TCR Beta short-read assay. TCRdb itself ran the PCR reads through MiXCR, one entry per CDR3 protein. The sample yields over 11,000 distinct CDR3 sequences, about 24% seen once. Germline CDR1 reads SGHNT; CDR2 reads YENEEA. There are 11 residues in the CDR3. V was trimmed by 5 bases and J by 5 bases, leaving 4 bases between them.

The input for sequencing was CD4+ T cells from blood, cultured in vitro, taken after SARS-CoV-2 vaccination. The V call is TRBV11-3, the J call TRBJ1-5; no clear D gene. The sequence was collected from a human donor who had recovered from COVID-19. This chain's CDR3 is CASSNDQPQHF. DNA for the CDR3: TGTGCCAGCAGCAATGATCAGCCCCAGCATTTT.